This TCR beta chain is drawn from a study of CD8 T cells in ankylosing spondylitis (dated by TCRdb to the late 2010s). The study in broad terms: The study profiled T cell receptor beta repertoires in healthy donors and ankylosing spondylitis patients to find disease-linked TCR variants. The full study cohort comprised approximately 23 ankylosing spondylitis patients and around 100 healthy donors. Samples of peripheral blood were taken, and for ankylosing spondylitis patients, synovial fluid was collected as well. Results the study describes overall, beyond this receptor: Some motif variants had previously been reported in the synovial fluid and blood of reactive arthritis patients, which suggests shared mechanisms of disease initiation. According to the report, matched synovial fluid samples from ankylosing spondylitis patients were significantly enriched for the disease-linked clones. A CD8+ phenotype was shown by the disease-linked clones, which were found at relatively low frequencies in peripheral blood. Blood from ankylosing spondylitis patients appeared to be characterized by a TCR beta motif composed of under ten highly homologous amino acid variants.

Sequencer: Illumina HiSeq 2500. Quantitative 5'-RACE with molecular barcodes was used to prepare TCR beta libraries. On the study's bioinformatics: Disease-linked TCR variants were identified with a new computational method built on a probabilistic model of VDJ rearrangement. TCRdb applied fastp at Q25 and MiXCR to the public reads, then kept only in-frame beta chains. Under each unique CDR3 protein, matching rows form one entry showing the most common genes and DNA. TCRdb, not the authors, supplied the V and J calls. In all, the sample holds 200,000 to 250,000 distinct CDR3 sequences, and 8% to 11% of those were seen once. The ten largest make up 2% to 3% of the sample. This clonotype was counted at least ten times. The specificity of this receptor is unknown. No per-base quality is available; no much larger clone lies one base away. This sequence originates from a male donor with ankylosing spondylitis or in good health (not recorded which). Sequenced: blood, either unsorted or a sorted T cell fraction (not recorded which).

The nucleotides read TGTGCCAGCAGTGAAGCAATAGGACAGGGTAATGCCGGGGAGCTGTTTTTT. This yields the protein CASSEAIGQGNAGELFF. The rearrangement joined TRBV25-1 to TRBJ2-2; a stretch of 8 junction bases matches TRBD1. V has 2 bases trimmed and J has 6 bases trimmed; junction bases matching no gene number 11. From its cysteine to its phenylalanine, the CDR3 spans 17 amino acids. The DNA shown is the 51-base CDR3, in frame from base 1. CDR1 is given as MGHDK and CDR2 as SYGVNS, both from the germline V gene.